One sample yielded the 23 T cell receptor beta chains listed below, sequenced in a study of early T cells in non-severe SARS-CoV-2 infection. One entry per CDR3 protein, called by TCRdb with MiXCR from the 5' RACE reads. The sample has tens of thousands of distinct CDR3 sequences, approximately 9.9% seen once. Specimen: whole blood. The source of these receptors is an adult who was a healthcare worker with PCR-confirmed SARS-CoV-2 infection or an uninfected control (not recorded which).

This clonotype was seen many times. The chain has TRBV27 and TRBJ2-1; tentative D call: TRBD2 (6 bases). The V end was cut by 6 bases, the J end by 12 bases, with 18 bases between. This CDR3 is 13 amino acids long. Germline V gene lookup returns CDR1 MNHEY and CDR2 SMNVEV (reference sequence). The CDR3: CASSYQLGGRQFF. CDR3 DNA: TGTGCCAGCAGCTACCAACTCGGGGGTCGGCAGTTCTTC.

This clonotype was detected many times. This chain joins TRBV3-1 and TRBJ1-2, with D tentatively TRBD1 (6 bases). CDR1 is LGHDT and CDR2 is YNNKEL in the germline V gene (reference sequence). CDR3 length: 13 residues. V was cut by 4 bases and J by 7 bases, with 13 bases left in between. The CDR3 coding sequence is TGTGCCAGCAGCCCCCGGGACACAGCTGGCTACACCTTC. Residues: CASSPRDTAGYTF.

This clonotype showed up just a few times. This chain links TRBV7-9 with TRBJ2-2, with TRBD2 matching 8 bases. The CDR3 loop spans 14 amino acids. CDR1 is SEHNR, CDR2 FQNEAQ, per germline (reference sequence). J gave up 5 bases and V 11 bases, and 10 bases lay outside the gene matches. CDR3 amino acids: CAFPGGARTGELFF. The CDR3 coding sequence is TGTGCCTTCCCCGGGGGGGCGAGGACCGGGGAGCTGTTTTTT.

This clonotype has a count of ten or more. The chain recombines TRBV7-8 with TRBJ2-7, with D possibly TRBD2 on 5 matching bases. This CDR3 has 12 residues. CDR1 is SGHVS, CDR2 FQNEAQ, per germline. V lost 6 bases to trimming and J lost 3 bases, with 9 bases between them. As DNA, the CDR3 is TGTGCCAGCAGTCAAGGACTCTACGAGCAGTACTTC. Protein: CASSQGLYEQYF. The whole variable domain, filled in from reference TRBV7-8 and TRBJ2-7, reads GAGVSQSPRYKVAKRGQDVALRCDPISGHVSLFWYQQALGQGPEFLTYFQNEAQLDKSGLPSDRFFAERPEGSVSTLKIQRTQQEDSAVYLCASSQGLYEQYFGPGTRLTVT.

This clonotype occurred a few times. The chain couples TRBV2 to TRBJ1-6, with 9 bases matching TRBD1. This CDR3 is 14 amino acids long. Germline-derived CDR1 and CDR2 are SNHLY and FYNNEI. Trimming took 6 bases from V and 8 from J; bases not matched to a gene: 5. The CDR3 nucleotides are TGTGCCAGCAGAACCGGGACAGGGTATTCACCCCTCCACTTT. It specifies CASRTGTGYSPLHF.

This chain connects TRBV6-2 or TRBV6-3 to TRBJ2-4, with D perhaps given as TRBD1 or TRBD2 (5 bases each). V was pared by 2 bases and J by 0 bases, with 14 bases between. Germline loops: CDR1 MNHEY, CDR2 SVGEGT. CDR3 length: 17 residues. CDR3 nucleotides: TGTGCCAGCAGTTACCGCCTAGAGGGGCTAGCCAAAAACATTCAGTACTTC. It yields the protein CASSYRLEGLAKNIQYF.

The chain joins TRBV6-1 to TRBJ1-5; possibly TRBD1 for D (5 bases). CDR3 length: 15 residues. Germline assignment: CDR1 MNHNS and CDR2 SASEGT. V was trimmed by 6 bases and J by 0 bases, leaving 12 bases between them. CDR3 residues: CASSGTYNSNQPQHF. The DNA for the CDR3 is TGTGCCAGCAGCGGGACGTACAATAGCAATCAGCCCCAGCATTTT.

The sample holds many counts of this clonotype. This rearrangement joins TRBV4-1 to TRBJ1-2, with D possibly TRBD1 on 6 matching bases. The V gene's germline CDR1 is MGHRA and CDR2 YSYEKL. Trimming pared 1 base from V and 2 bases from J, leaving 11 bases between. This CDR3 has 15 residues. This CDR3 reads CASSQGQGLNYGYTF. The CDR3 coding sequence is TGCGCCAGCAGCCAAGGCCAGGGGCTAAACTATGGCTACACCTTC.

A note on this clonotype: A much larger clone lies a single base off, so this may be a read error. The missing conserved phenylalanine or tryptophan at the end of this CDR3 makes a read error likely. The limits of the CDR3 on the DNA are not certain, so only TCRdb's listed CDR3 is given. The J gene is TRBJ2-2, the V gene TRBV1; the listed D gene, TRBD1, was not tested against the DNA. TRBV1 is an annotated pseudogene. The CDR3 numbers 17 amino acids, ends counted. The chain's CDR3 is CTSSHPCTGPNTGELFS.

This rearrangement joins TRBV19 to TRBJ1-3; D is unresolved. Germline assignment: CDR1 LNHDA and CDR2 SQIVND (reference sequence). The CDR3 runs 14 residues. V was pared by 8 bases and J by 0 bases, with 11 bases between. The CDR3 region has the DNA TGTGCCAGTCGGGGAACACTCTCTGGAAACACCATATATTTT. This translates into CASRGTLSGNTIYF. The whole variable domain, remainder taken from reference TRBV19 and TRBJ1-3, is DGGITQSPKYLFRKEGQNVTLSCEQNLNHDAMYWYRQDPGQGLRLIYYSQIVNDFQKGDIAEGYSVSREKKESFPLTVTSAQKNPTAFYLCASRGTLSGNTIYFGEGSWLTVV.

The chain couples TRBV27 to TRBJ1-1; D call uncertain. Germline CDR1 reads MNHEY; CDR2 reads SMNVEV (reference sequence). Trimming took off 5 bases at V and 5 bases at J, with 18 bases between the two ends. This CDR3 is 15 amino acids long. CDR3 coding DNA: TGTGCCAGCAGTCCACACCCCGGGAAGGGTACTGAAGCTTTCTTT. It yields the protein CASSPHPGKGTEAFF.

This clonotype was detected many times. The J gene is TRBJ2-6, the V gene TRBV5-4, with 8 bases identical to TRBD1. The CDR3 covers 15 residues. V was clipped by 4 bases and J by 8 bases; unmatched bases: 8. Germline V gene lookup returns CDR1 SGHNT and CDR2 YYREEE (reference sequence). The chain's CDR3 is CASSPGQGRTNVLTF. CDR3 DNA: TGTGCCAGCAGCCCCGGACAGGGTAGGACCAACGTCCTGACTTTC.

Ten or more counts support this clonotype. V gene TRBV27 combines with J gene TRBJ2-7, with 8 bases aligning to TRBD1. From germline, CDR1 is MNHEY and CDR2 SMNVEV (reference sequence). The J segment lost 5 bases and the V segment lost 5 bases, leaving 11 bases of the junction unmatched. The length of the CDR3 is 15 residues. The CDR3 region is CASSPEGRGLHEQYF. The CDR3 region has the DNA TGTGCCAGCAGTCCCGAGGGCAGGGGGCTGCACGAGCAGTACTTC.

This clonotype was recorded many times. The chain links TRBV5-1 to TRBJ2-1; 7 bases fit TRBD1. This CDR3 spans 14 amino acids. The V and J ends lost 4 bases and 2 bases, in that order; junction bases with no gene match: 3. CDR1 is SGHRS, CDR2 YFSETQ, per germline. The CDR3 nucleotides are TGCGCCAGCAGCAATGGGACAGCCTACAATGAGCAGTTCTTC. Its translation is CASSNGTAYNEQFF.

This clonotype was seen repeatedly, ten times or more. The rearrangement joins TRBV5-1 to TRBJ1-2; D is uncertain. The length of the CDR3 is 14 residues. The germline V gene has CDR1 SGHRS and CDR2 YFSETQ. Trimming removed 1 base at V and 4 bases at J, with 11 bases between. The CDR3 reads CASSLMGGTYGYTF. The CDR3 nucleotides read TGCGCCAGCAGCTTGATGGGAGGAACCTATGGCTACACCTTC. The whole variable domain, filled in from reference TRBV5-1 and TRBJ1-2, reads KAGVTQTPRYLIKTRGQQVTLSCSPISGHRSVSWYQQTPGQGLQFLFEYFSETQRNKGNFPGRFSGRQFSNSRSEMNVSTLELGDSALYLCASSLMGGTYGYTFGSGTRLTVV.

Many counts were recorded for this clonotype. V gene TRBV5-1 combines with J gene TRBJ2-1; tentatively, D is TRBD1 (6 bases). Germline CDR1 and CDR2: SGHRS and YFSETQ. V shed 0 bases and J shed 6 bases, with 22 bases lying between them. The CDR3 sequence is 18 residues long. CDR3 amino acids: CASSLVVGHVLNLNEQFF. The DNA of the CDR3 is TGCGCCAGCAGCTTGGTAGTGGGACACGTTCTTAACCTCAATGAGCAGTTCTTC.

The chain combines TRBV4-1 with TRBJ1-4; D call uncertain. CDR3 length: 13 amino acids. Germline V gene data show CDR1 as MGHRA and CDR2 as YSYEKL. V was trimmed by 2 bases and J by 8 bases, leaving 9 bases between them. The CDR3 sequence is CASSQPRGEKLFF. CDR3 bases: TGCGCCAGCAGCCAACCCCGAGGGGAAAAACTGTTTTTT.

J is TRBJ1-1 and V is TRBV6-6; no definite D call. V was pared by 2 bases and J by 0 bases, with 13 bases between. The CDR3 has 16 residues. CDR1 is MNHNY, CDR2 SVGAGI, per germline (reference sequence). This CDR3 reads CASSYRQLGMNTEAFF. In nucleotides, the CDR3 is TGTGCCAGCAGTTACCGGCAACTGGGCATGAACACTGAAGCTTTCTTT.

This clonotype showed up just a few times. DNA of the CDR3: TGTGCCAGCAGCACAGGGGGCTCCTACGAGCAGTACTTC. Translating it yields CASSTGGSYEQYF. V gene TRBV7-2 combines with J gene TRBJ2-7; 8 bases fit TRBD1. V lost 5 bases, J lost 0 bases, and 0 bases stayed unmatched. Per germline, CDR1 SGHTA and CDR2 FQGNSA. This CDR3 has 13 residues.

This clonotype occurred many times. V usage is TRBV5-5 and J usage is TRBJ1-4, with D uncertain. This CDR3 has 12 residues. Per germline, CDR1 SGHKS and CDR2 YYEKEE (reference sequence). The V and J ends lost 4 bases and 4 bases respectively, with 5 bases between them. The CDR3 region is CASSLHNEKLFF. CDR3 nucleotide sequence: TGTGCCAGCAGCCTACATAATGAAAAACTGTTTTTT.

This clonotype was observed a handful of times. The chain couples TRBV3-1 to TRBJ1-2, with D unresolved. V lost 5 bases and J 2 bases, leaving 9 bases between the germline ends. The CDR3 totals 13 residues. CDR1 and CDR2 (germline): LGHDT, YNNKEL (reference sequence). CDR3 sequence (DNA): TGTGCCAGCAGCGAAGGACCGAACTATGGCTACACCTTC. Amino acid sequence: CASSEGPNYGYTF.

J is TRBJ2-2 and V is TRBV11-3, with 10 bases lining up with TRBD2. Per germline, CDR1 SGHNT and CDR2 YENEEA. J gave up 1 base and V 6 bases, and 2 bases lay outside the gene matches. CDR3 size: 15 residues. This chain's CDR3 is CASSPSGGNTGELFF. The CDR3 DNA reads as TGTGCCAGCAGTCCTAGCGGGGGGAACACCGGGGAGCTGTTTTTT.

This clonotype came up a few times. The CDR3, as DNA: TGTGCCAGCAGCTTAGAGCAGGGAGCATCCGAAGCTTTCTTT. Translation: CASSLEQGASEAFF. This rearrangement joins TRBV7-9 to TRBJ1-1; TRBD1 might be the D (5 bases). Germline V lookup: CDR1 SEHNR, CDR2 FQNEAQ (reference sequence). The CDR3 is 14 residues long. Deletions cut 1 base from V and 8 bases from J, with 14 bases between.